The present T cell receptor beta chain was sequenced within a study of T cells after yellow fever vaccination. The CDR3 has 15 residues. V lost 0 bases and J lost 7; bases outside the gene matches: 6. Germline V gene lookup returns CDR1 MNHEY and CDR2 SVGAGI. TCRdb itself ran the 5' RACE reads through MiXCR, one entry per CDR3 protein. The sample lists fewer than 350,000 distinct CDR3 sequences; 8.7% were seen once. The clonotype was recovered from a man aged 18 to 35 who received the YFV17D yellow fever vaccine. Sequenced here: PBMCs, sampled on the day of the first yellow fever vaccination. The genes are TRBV6-5 and TRBJ2-7, with 10 bases identical to TRBD2. The CDR3 sequence is CASSYSGLATREQYF. In nucleotides, the CDR3 is TGTGCCAGCAGTTACTCGGGACTAGCGACGAGAGAGCAGTACTTC.